The 32 T cell receptor beta chains reported below all come from one sample, sequenced in a study of Graves' ophthalmopathy and Graves' hyperthyroidism. RNA transcripts served as template for amplifying TCR beta CDR3 sequences. HTBI primers primed a first-round RT-PCR, and a second-round multiplex PCR followed. TCRdb fed the multiplex PCR reads into MiXCR, producing one record per CDR3 protein. The sample carries more than 15,000 distinct CDR3 sequences, about 46% recorded once. The sample taken for sequencing was peripheral blood. Every receptor here comes from a woman aged 40 to 50 with stable Graves' hyperthyroidism.

This clonotype was detected only a few times. V and J are TRBV6-6 and TRBJ1-5, with 9 bases matching TRBD1. V lost 7 bases to trimming and J lost 7 bases; unmatched junction nucleotides: 14. CDR3 length equals 16 residues. Germline-derived CDR1 and CDR2 are MNHNY and SVGAGI (reference sequence). This CDR3 is CASKDAGTGLGQPQHF. Here the CDR3 DNA reads TGTGCCAGCAAGGACGCCGGGACAGGGTTAGGACAGCCCCAGCATTTT.

The chain uses TRBV7-2 and TRBJ2-3; 10 bases fit TRBD2. There are 17 residues in the CDR3. The germline V gene has CDR1 SGHTA and CDR2 FQGNSA. The ends lost 1 base at V and 4 bases at J; junction bases unmatched: 8. The CDR3 nucleotides read TGTGCCAGCAGCTTAGGACTAGCGGGTCCGAGTGCAGATACGCAGTATTTT. This codes for CASSLGLAGPSADTQYF.

The chain has TRBV5-5 and TRBJ1-1; 7 bases are a match to TRBD1. V lost 2 bases and J lost 5; bases outside the gene matches: 6. CDR3 length: 14 amino acids. Per the germline V gene, CDR1 is SGHKS and CDR2 is YYEKEE (reference sequence). The CDR3 region is CASSFQQGWTEAFF. The CDR3 coding sequence is TGTGCCAGCAGCTTCCAACAGGGGTGGACTGAAGCTTTCTTT.

The rearrangement links TRBV7-9 to TRBJ2-7; TRBD1 might be the D (6 bases). V lost 5 bases to trimming and J lost 4 bases, with 9 bases between them. Germline loops: CDR1 SEHNR, CDR2 FQNEAQ (reference sequence). CDR3 length: 12 residues. The CDR3 DNA reads TGTGCCAGCAGCCCCAGGGGATACGAGCAGTACTTC. Protein sequence: CASSPRGYEQYF. Full variable domain (remainder filled in from reference TRBV7-9 and TRBJ2-7): DTGVSQNPRHKITKRGQNVTFRCDPISEHNRLYWYRQTLGQGPEFLTYFQNEAQLEKSRLLSDRFSAERPKGSFSTLEIQRTEQGDSAMYLCASSPRGYEQYFGPGTRLTVT.

This clonotype was counted a few times. The chain carries TRBV3-1 and TRBJ2-7; perhaps D is TRBD1 or TRBD2 (6 bases each). CDR3 length: 14 residues. V lost 4 bases, J lost 3 bases, and 13 bases lay in between. Germline values: CDR1 LGHDT, CDR2 YNNKEL (reference sequence). The CDR3 region has the DNA TGTGCCAGCAGCCCCGGGGGCCTGTACTACGAGCAGTACTTC. Translated: CASSPGGLYYEQYF.

This clonotype was counted between two and nine times. At one end, the junction sequence differs from germline, possibly due to a read error. The chain recombines TRBV30 with TRBJ1-4; D gene unclear. Germline assignment: CDR1 GTSNPN and CDR2 SVGIG (reference sequence). The CDR3 is 16 amino acids. Written as DNA, the CDR3 is TGTGCCTGGAGTGGGGCATACTCCTCCGCGGATGAAAAACTGGTTTTT. This encodes CAWSGAYSSADEKLVF.

There are a few counts of this clonotype. The chain joins TRBV9 to TRBJ2-1, with D perhaps TRBD1 (6 bases). Trimming took off 3 bases at V and 0 bases at J, with 13 bases between the two ends. Germline CDR1 reads SGDLS; CDR2 reads YYNGEE. This CDR3 is 16 amino acids long. The CDR3: CASSGSRGGSYNEQFF. The CDR3, as DNA: TGTGCCAGCAGCGGATCCAGGGGTGGCTCCTACAATGAGCAGTTCTTC.

This clonotype was recorded a few times. This sequence joins TRBV20-1 and TRBJ2-1, with D hard to call. V was pared by 0 bases and J by 5 bases, with 5 bases between. This CDR3 has 12 residues. Germline CDR1 reads DFQATT; CDR2 reads SNEGSKA (reference sequence). This CDR3 is CSARDLDNEQFF. CDR3 nucleotides: TGCAGTGCTAGAGATCTGGACAATGAGCAGTTCTTC.

The chain uses TRBV4-3 and TRBJ1-1; D ambiguous. From germline, CDR1 is LGHNA and CDR2 YSLEER. V lost 0 bases and J lost 0, with 8 bases in between. CDR3 length: 15 amino acids. CDR3 in DNA: TGCGCCAGCAGCCAAGATGCTCAGGTGAACACTGAAGCTTTCTTT. Translated: CASSQDAQVNTEAFF.

This clonotype was detected only a few times. One end of the junction does not line up with germline, which may come from a read error. The V call is TRBV2, the J call TRBJ1-1; 9 bases map to TRBD1. This CDR3 is built from 14 residues. In germline, CDR1 is SNHLY, CDR2 FYNNEI. The CDR3 sequence is CASSRGTGRTEAFF. CDR3 coding DNA: TGTGCCAGCAGTCGCGGGACAGGGAGGACTGAGGCTTTCTTT.

Remarks on this clonotype: This clone may be a read error of a much larger clone one base away. This chain connects TRBV5-6 to TRBJ1-3; D not certain. Germline V CDR1 and CDR2: SGHDT, YYEEEE. The V end was cut by 2 bases, the J end by 4 bases, with 7 bases between. The CDR3 has 13 amino acids. The CDR3 bases are TGTGCCAGCAGCTTCGATGAAGGAAACACCATATATTTT. Translation gives CASSFDEGNTIYF.

This clonotype was seen repeatedly, ten times or more. Its ends do not fully match the called genes, so a read error is possible. The V call is TRBV7-7, the J call TRBJ2-5, with a possible D match to TRBD2 (7 bases). CDR1 and CDR2 (germline): SSHAT, FNYEAQ (reference sequence). This CDR3 contains 15 residues. CDR3 sequence: CASSRVGGGWETQYF. The CDR3 DNA reads TGTGCTAGCAGCCGGGTCGGCGGGGGCTGGGAGACCCAGTACTTC.

This clonotype ranks as medium-sized. CDR3: CASSTGNSNQPQHF. DNA of the CDR3: TGTGCCAGCAGCACCGGGAATAGCAATCAGCCCCAGCATTTT. The V call is TRBV7-2, the J call TRBJ1-5, with D unclear. The V end was cut by 5 bases, the J end by 0 bases, with 8 bases between. CDR3 size: 14 residues. CDR1 and CDR2 from the germline V gene are SGHTA and FQGNSA.

As regards this clonotype: A read error may explain this, as a much larger clone is one base away. This sequence joins TRBV11-2 and TRBJ1-1; 7 nucleotides match TRBD1. Per the germline V gene, CDR1 is SGHAT and CDR2 is FQNNGV. This CDR3 has 12 residues. CDR3 nucleotides: TGTGTCAGCAGCTTAGGGGGCCATGAAGCTTTCTTT. Translation: CVSSLGGHEAFF.

This clonotype was picked up many times. The chain uses TRBV5-1 and TRBJ1-3; D gene ambiguous. The V and J ends lost 0 bases and 4 bases respectively, with 8 bases between them. The CDR3 spans 14 residues. The germline V gene has CDR1 SGHRS and CDR2 YFSETQ. CDR3 DNA: TGCGCCAGCAGCTTGGGGCAAGAAGGAAACACCATATATTTT. Translating it yields CASSLGQEGNTIYF.

The DNA of the CDR3 is TGTGCCAGCAGTTTCGGACAGCCCCAGCATTTT. This sequence encodes CASSFGQPQHF. The chain uses TRBV28 and TRBJ1-5; the D is unclear. The CDR3 has 11 amino acids. Germline V gives CDR1 MDHEN, CDR2 SYDVKM. V was trimmed by 3 bases and J by 7 bases, leaving 4 bases between them.

In its sample, this clonotype was seen a few times. V and J are TRBV7-6 and TRBJ2-1; 12 positions agree with TRBD2. V lost 6 bases to trimming and J lost 8 bases; unmatched junction nucleotides: 8. Germline V gives CDR1 SGHVS, CDR2 FNYEAQ. There are 15 residues in the CDR3. CDR3 bases: TGTGCCAGCAGTCTCCTAGCGGGAGGGTTTGATGAGCAGTTCTTC. It encodes CASSLLAGGFDEQFF.

As for this clonotype: A read error is possible here, since a much larger clone lies one base away. CDR3 in amino acids: CASSWSPRGEACF. The CDR3, as DNA: TGTGCCAGCAGCTGGAGCCCTAGGGGTGAAGCTTGCTTT. The gene calls are TRBV5-5 and TRBJ1-1; D possibly corresponds to TRBD1 (5 bases). The CDR3 is made up of 13 amino acids. Germline assignment: CDR1 SGHKS and CDR2 YYEKEE (reference sequence).

Ten or more counts support this clonotype. V is TRBV19 and J is TRBJ2-4, with 9 bases that match TRBD1. V shed 3 bases, J shed 3 bases, and the junction held 6 bases outside the gene matches. Germline CDR1 and CDR2: LNHDA and SQIVND (reference sequence). There are 16 residues in the CDR3. This chain's CDR3 is CASSMGQGWGKNIQYF. DNA for the CDR3: TGTGCCAGTAGTATGGGACAGGGTTGGGGCAAAAACATTCAGTACTTC.

The chain recombines TRBV25-1 with TRBJ1-2; 8 nucleotides line up with TRBD1. V lost 1 base and J lost 2; bases outside the gene matches: 3. The CDR3 loop spans 15 amino acids. Germline assignment: CDR1 MGHDK and CDR2 SYGVNS. The CDR3 DNA sequence: TGTGCCAGCAGTGAATTTAACAGGGGGAACTATGGCTACACCTTC. As protein: CASSEFNRGNYGYTF.

The chain is built from TRBV5-1 and TRBJ1-2, with no clear D. The CDR3 contains 14 residues. CDR1 and CDR2 from the germline V gene are SGHRS and YFSETQ. V was clipped by 0 bases and J by 7 bases, with 13 bases between them. The CDR3 bases are TGCGCCAGCAGCTTGGCCGTTAATGTAGGTGGCTACACCTTC. Protein product: CASSLAVNVGGYTF.

The chain carries TRBV12-3 or TRBV12-4 and TRBJ2-5; TRBD2 agrees at 7 bases. The CDR3 is 13 amino acids. J lost 7 bases, V lost 6 bases, and 8 bases had no gene match. The CDR3 sequence is CASRKLARGTQYF. DNA for the CDR3: TGTGCCAGCAGAAAACTAGCGAGGGGGACCCAGTACTTC.

About this clonotype itself: A read error may produce the germline difference seen at one junction end. The V gene is TRBV7-9, the J gene TRBJ1-1, with unresolved D. The CDR3 runs 14 residues. Germline V lookup: CDR1 SEHNR, CDR2 FQNEAQ (reference sequence). CDR3 loop: CASSFPDKLSEAFF. The CDR3, as DNA: TGTGCCAGCAGCTTCCCAGACAAGCTTTCTGAAGCCTTCTTT. Looking up the rest from reference TRBV7-9 and TRBJ1-1 gives the full variable domain: DTGVSQNPRHKITKRGQNVTFRCDPISEHNRLYWYRQTLGQGPEFLTYFQNEAQLEKSRLLSDRFSAERPKGSFSTLEIQRTEQGDSAMYLCASSFPDKLSEAFFGQGTRLTVV.

This clonotype was picked up many times. This chain joins TRBV20-1 and TRBJ2-3, with D perhaps TRBD2 (5 bases). The length of the CDR3 is 16 residues. Trimming took 4 bases from V and 1 from J, leaving 18 bases between them. Germline V gene data show CDR1 as DFQATT and CDR2 as SNEGSKA (reference sequence). The CDR3 bases are TGCAGTGCTACCCCCAAGGGCGGGTTCCGCACAGATACGCAGTATTTT. Translation: CSATPKGGFRTDTQYF.

This clonotype was counted at least ten times. The J gene is TRBJ2-7, the V gene TRBV5-1; TRBD1 aligns across 9 bases. In germline, CDR1 is SGHRS, CDR2 YFSETQ. The J segment lost 3 bases and the V segment lost 7 bases, leaving 11 bases of the junction unmatched. The CDR3 runs to 15 residues. CDR3 in amino acids: CASSGGRTGDYEQYF. The CDR3 region has the DNA TGCGCCAGCTCCGGAGGTAGGACAGGGGACTACGAGCAGTACTTC.

By sample fraction, this clonotype is medium-sized. The chain joins TRBV7-2 to TRBJ1-2; D is unclear. The CDR3 spans 13 residues. Trimming shortened V by 4 bases and J by 4 bases, and 10 bases separated the two germline ends. Germline V gene sequence: CDR1 SGHTA, CDR2 FQGNSA. The CDR3 region has the DNA TGTGCCAGCAGCTCACGGGAATTCTATGGCTACACCTTC. Protein sequence: CASSSREFYGYTF.

The table lists this clonotype with a few counts. The J gene is TRBJ2-3, the V gene TRBV7-9, with 8 bases aligning to TRBD1. Germline CDR1 and CDR2: SEHNR and FQNEAQ (reference sequence). The CDR3 contains 15 residues. Trimming removed 10 bases from V and 3 bases from J; junction bases left unmatched: 12. The CDR3 DNA is TGTGCCATTCCCCCCAAGACAGGGGCAACAGATACGCAGTATTTT. It yields the protein CAIPPKTGATDTQYF.

As to this clonotype: Relative to the germline gene, one junction end is altered; a read error may explain this. The V call is TRBV14, the J call TRBJ1-2, with D unresolved. The CDR3 runs 13 residues. The germline CDR1 and CDR2 sequences are SGHDN and FVKESK. The CDR3 coding sequence is TGTGCTAGCAGCCAAGAGAGGACGGGAGGCTACACCTTC. It codes for CASSQERTGGYTF.

J is TRBJ1-2 and V is TRBV18; 8 bases match TRBD1. The trim removed 9 bases at V and 2 bases at J, leaving 11 bases unmatched. The CDR3 totals 15 residues. Looked up from germline, CDR1 is KGHSH and CDR2 is LQKENI. CDR3 amino acids: CARSRGQAGNYGYTF. The CDR3 DNA follows: TGTGCCAGGTCAAGGGGACAGGCAGGAAACTATGGCTACACCTTC.

This chain's CDR3 is CATRDRGRQETQYF. The CDR3, as DNA: TGTGCCACCCGCGACAGGGGTCGGCAAGAGACCCAGTACTTC. The V and J genes are TRBV10-3 and TRBJ2-5, with 8 bases lining up with TRBD1. This CDR3 has 14 amino acids. Germline values: CDR1 ENHRY, CDR2 SYGVKD. J gave up 2 bases and V 10 bases, and 9 bases lay outside the gene matches.

This clonotype was counted many times. The chain carries TRBV19 and TRBJ2-2; 7 nucleotides agree with TRBD1. After removal of 10 bases from V and 0 bases from J, the junction contained 5 bases not matched to a gene. This CDR3 is built from 14 residues. The germline CDR1 and CDR2 sequences are LNHDA and SQIVND (reference sequence). CDR3 amino acids: CATTGTANTGELFF. The CDR3 DNA is TGTGCCACAACCGGGACAGCGAACACCGGGGAGCTGTTTTTT.

The table lists this clonotype with a few counts. The J gene is TRBJ2-1, the V gene TRBV4-2, with 10 bases identical to TRBD2. With V trimmed by 2 bases and J by 7 bases, 8 bases remained unmatched. Germline loops: CDR1 LGHNA, CDR2 YNFKEQ. This CDR3 is built from 16 residues. The CDR3 DNA reads as TGTGCCAGCAGCCAAAGACTAGCGGGCGCAGAAAATGAGCAGTTCTTC. Translation gives CASSQRLAGAENEQFF.